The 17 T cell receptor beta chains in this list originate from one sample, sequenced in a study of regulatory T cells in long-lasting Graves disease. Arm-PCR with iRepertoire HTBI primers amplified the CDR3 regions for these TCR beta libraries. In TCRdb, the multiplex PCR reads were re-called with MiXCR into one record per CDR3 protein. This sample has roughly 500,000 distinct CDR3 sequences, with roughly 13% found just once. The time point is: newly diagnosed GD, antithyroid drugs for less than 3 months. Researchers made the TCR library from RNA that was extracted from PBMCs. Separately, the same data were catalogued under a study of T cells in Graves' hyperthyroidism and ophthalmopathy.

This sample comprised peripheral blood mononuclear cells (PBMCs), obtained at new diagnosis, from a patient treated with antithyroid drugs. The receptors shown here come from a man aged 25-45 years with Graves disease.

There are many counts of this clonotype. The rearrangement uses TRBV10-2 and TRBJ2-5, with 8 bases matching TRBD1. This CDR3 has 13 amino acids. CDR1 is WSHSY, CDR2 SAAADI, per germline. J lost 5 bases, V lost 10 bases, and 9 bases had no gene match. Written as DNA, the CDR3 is TGCGCCACCGCCGGACAGGGCCGGGAGACCCAGTACTTC. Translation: CATAGQGRETQYF.

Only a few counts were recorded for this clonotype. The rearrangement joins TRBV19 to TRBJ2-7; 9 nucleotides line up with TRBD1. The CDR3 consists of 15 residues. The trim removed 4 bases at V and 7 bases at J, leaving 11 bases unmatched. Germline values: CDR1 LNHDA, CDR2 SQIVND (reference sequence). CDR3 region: CASSTPGQGMGEQYF. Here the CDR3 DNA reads TGTGCCAGTAGTACCCCGGGACAGGGCATGGGGGAGCAGTACTTC.

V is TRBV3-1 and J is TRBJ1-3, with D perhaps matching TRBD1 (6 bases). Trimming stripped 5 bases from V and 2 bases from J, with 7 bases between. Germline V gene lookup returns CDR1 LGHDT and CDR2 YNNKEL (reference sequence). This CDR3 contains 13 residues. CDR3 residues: CASSNRAGNTIYF. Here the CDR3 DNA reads TGTGCCAGCAGCAACAGGGCTGGAAACACCATATATTTT.

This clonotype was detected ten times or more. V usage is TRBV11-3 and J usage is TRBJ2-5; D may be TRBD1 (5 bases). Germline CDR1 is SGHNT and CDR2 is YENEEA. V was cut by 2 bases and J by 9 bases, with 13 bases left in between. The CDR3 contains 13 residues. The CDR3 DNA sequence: TGTGCCAGCAGCTTATTGCACGAAGGGGCCCAGTACTTC. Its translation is CASSLLHEGAQYF.

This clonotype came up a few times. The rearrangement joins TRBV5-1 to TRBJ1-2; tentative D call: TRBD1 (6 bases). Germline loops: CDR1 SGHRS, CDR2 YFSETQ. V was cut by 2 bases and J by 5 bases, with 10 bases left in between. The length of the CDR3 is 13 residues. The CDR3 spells CASSFGQGYGYTF. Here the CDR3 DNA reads TGCGCCAGCAGCTTCGGGCAGGGGTATGGCTACACCTTC. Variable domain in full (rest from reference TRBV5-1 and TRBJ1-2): KAGVTQTPRYLIKTRGQQVTLSCSPISGHRSVSWYQQTPGQGLQFLFEYFSETQRNKGNFPGRFSGRQFSNSRSEMNVSTLELGDSALYLCASSFGQGYGYTFGSGTRLTVV.

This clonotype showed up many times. Written as DNA, the CDR3 is TGTGCCAGCAGCCCGCGCTCTGGGGGAGTAGAATTCTATGGCTACACCTTC. It encodes CASSPRSGGVEFYGYTF. The gene calls are TRBV7-8 and TRBJ1-2; D might be TRBD1 (5 bases). Trimming took 5 bases from V and 4 from J, leaving 23 bases between them. The CDR3 length is 17 residues. The germline CDR1 and CDR2 sequences are SGHVS and FQNEAQ.

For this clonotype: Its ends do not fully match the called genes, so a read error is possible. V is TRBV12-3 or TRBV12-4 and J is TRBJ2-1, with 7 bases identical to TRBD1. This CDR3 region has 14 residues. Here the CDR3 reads CASNLSQGKNEQFF. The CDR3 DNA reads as TGTGCCAGCAACTTGTCACAGGGGAAGAATGAGCAATTCTTC.

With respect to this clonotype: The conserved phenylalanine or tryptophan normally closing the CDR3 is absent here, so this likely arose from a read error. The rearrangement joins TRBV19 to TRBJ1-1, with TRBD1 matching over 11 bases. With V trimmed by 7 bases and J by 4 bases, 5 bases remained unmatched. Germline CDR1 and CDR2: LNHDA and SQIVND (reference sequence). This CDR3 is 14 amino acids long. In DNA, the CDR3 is TGTGCCAGTATGGACAGGGGGCTTGGCACTGAAGCTTTCCTT. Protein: CASMDRGLGTEAFL.

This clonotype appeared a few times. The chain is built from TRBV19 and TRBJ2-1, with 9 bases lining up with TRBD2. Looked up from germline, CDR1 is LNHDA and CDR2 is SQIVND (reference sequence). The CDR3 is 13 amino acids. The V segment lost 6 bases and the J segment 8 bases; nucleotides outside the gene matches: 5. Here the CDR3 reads CASRREGLDEQFF. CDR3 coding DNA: TGTGCCAGTAGGCGGGAGGGGTTGGATGAGCAGTTCTTC.

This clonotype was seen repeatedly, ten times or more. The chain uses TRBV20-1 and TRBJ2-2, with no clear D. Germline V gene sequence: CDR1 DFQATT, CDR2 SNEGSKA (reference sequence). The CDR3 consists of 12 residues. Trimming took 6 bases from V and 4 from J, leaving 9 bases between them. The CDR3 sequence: CSASHSTGELFF. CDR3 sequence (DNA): TGCAGTGCAAGCCATTCCACCGGGGAGCTGTTTTTT.

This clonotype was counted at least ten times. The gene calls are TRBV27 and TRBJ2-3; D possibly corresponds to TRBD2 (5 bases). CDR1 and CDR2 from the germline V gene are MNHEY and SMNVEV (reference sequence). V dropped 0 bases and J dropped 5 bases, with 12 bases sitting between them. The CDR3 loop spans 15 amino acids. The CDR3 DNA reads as TGTGCCAGCAGTTTATCCCCCGGAGGTAAAGATACGCAGTATTTT. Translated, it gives CASSLSPGGKDTQYF.

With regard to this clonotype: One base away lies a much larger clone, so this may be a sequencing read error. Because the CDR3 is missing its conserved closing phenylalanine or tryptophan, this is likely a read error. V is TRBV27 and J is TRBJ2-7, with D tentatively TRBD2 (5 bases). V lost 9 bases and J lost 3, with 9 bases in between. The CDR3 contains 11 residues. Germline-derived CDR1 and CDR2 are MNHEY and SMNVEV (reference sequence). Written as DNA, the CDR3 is TGTGCCAGTAAGCGGAACTACGAGCAGTACCTC. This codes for CASKRNYEQYL.

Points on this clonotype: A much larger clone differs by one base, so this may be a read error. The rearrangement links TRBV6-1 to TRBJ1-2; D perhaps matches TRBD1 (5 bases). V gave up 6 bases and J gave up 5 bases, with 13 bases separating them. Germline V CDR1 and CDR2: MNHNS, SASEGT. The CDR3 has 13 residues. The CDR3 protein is CASSLDTRYGYTF. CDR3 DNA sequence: TGTGCCAGCAGCCTGGACACGAGATATGGCTACACCTTC.

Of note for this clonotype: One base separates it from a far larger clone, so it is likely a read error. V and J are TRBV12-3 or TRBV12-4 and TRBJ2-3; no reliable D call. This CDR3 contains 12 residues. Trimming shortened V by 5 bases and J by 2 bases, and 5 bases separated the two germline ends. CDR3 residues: CASSGATDTQYF. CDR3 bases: TGTGCCAGCAGTGGAGCCACAGATACGCAGTATTTT.

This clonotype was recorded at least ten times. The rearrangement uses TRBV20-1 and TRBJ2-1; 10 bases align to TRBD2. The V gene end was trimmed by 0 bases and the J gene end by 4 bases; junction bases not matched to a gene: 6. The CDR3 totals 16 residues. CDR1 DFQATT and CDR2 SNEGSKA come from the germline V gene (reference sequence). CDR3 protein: CSARDLAGASYNEQFF. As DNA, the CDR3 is TGCAGTGCTAGAGATCTAGCGGGAGCTTCGTACAATGAGCAGTTCTTC.

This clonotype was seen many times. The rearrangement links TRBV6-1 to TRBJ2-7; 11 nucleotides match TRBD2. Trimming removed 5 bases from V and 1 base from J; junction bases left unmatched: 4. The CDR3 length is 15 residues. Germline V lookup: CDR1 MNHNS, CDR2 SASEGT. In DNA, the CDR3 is TGTGCCAGCAGTCCATGGACTAGCGGGTCCTACGAGCAGTACTTC. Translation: CASSPWTSGSYEQYF.

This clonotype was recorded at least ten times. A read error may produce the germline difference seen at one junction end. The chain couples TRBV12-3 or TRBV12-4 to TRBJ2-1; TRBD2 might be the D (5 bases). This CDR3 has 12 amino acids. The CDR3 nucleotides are TGTGCCAGCAGCCTCCGGGAATCAGCCTGGGTCTTC. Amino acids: CASSLRESAWVF.